The clone carrying this T cell receptor (beta chain) was counted once. CDR1 is SGHRS, CDR2 YFSETQ, per germline. CDR3 length equals 14 residues. After removal of 6 bases from V and 7 bases from J, the junction contained 12 bases not matched to a gene. Sequencing used immunoSEQ multiplex PCR; TCRdb keeps in-frame clones, though not all of them. This repertoire shows about 280,000 clones, under 90% found once; its top ten account for approximately 2.2%. This sample was included in a study of blood T cell repertoires in COVID-19. The rearrangement joins TRBV5-1 to TRBJ1-1; 7 bases fit TRBD1. The receptor was derived from a man in his fifties with acute or convalescent COVID-19. The specimen was peripheral blood. CDR3 sequence: CASTPLGQPFEAFF. The CDR3 DNA reads TGCGCCAGCACCCCTCTGGGACAGCCTTTTGAAGCTTTCTTT.